The source of this TCR beta chain is a study of T-cell reconstitution after alpha-beta-depleted transplantation in children. General observations from the study: After transplant, at about two months, alpha-beta T cells were reportedly derived from several hundred expanded graft clones.

This sample's TCRbeta library carried unique molecular identifier barcodes. Each CDR3 protein gets one entry after TCRdb re-called the PCR reads with MiXCR. The sample records 75,000 to 90,000 distinct CDR3 sequences, 12% to 15% being singletons. V lost 2 bases to trimming and J lost 4 bases, with 9 bases between them. The CDR3 extends over 14 amino acids. Germline-derived CDR1 and CDR2 are SGHTA and FQGNSA. Comment on this clonotype: The antigen is not known.

This sequence was found in a male patient aged 2-10 years who had a stem cell transplant for acute lymphoblastic leukemia, so the T cells may come from the graft donor. This material consisted of PBMCs, mostly from graft donor cells, taken 180 days after TCRalphabeta/CD19-depleted stem cell transplant. The chain joins TRBV7-2 to TRBJ1-5; no firm D call. CDR3 region: CASSLKVANQPQHF. As DNA, the CDR3 is TGTGCCAGCAGCTTAAAGGTAGCTAATCAGCCCCAGCATTTT.